What follows are 20 T cell receptor beta chains derived from one specimen sequenced in a study of shared clonotypes between healthy human individuals. The table came from immunoSEQ multiplex PCR; TCRdb's copy has only in-frame clones and leaves some out. The repertoire includes about 1 million clones, around 78% of them detected once, and 0.5% to 0.6% sits in the top ten. The sequencing input was memory CD4+ T cells from PBMCs. Subset: CD45RA-negative fraction. Every receptor here comes from a man aged 18 to 35 in good health. Some clones in this sample may be carry-over from other donors' samples.

About this clone itself: In the same sample, other DNA sequences code for this CDR3. The chain couples TRBV5-4 to TRBJ2-1, with a possible D match to TRBD2 (5 bases). Germline assignment: CDR1 SGHNT and CDR2 YYREEE (reference sequence). V was clipped by 0 bases and J by 0 bases, with 7 bases between them. The CDR3 runs 15 residues. The CDR3, as DNA: TGTGCCAGCAGCTTGGCGGGGAGCTCCTACAATGAGCAGTTCTTC. Its protein product is CASSLAGSSYNEQFF.

The rearrangement joins TRBV5-1 to TRBJ1-1, with TRBD1 matching 7 bases. This CDR3 comprises 17 residues. Germline CDR1 and CDR2: SGHRS and YFSETQ. V lost 0 bases, J lost 1 base, and 9 bases stayed unmatched. CDR3 protein: CASSLGVWGTANTEAFF. The CDR3 DNA reads as TGCGCCAGCAGCTTGGGGGTGTGGGGGACAGCGAACACTGAAGCTTTCTTT.

CDR3 bases: TGCGCCAGCAGCCTGGGTGTTAGCGGGAGGGCCGTGGGTAATGAGCAGTTCTTC. It encodes CASSLGVSGRAVGNEQFF. J is TRBJ2-1 and V is TRBV5-1; TRBD2 aligns across 11 bases. Germline trimming cut 4 bases from V and 7 bases from J; bases unmatched to any gene: 16. CDR3 length: 18 residues. Germline CDR1 and CDR2: SGHRS and YFSETQ.

The chain uses TRBV29-1 and TRBJ2-3; 13 bases match TRBD2. Looked up from germline, CDR1 is SQVTM and CDR2 is ANQGSEA. The CDR3 covers 17 residues. With V trimmed by 5 bases and J by 5 bases, 13 bases remained unmatched. CDR3 residues: CSVFGPRLAGGRDTQYF. CDR3 coding DNA: TGCAGCGTTTTTGGTCCCCGACTAGCGGGAGGTAGAGATACGCAGTATTTT.

This clone was detected many times. The genes are TRBV6-1 and TRBJ1-5; no firm D call. The CDR3 has 15 residues. Trimming stripped 0 bases from V and 9 bases from J, with 15 bases between. CDR1 MNHNS and CDR2 SASEGT come from the germline V gene. The CDR3 sequence: CASSEASGGPGPQHF. DNA for the CDR3: TGTGCCAGCAGTGAAGCGTCGGGCGGACCTGGGCCCCAGCATTTT.

The chain couples TRBV7-9 to TRBJ1-5, with D perhaps matching TRBD1 (5 bases). This CDR3 is built from 14 residues. Germline V gene sequence: CDR1 SEHNR, CDR2 FQNEAQ (reference sequence). The ends were cut back, 1 base at V and 7 bases at J, with 11 bases in the middle. For the CDR3, the DNA is TGTGCCAGCAGCTTAGTGGGGGGTGGACAGCCCCAGCATTTT. It translates to CASSLVGGGQPQHF.

The chain carries TRBV5-4 and TRBJ2-2, with D possibly being TRBD1 or TRBD2 (5 bases each). Germline CDR1 is SGHNT and CDR2 is YYREEE (reference sequence). This CDR3 contains 18 residues. Trimming removed 0 bases at V and 6 bases at J, with 21 bases between. CDR3 bases: TGTGCCAGCAGCTTGGCCGGTGTGTGGGGGAGTGGGGCCGGGGAGCTGTTTTTT. Its protein is CASSLAGVWGSGAGELFF.

V usage is TRBV7-8 and J usage is TRBJ1-5, with a weak D call TRBD1 (5 bases). Germline V CDR1 and CDR2: SGHVS, FQNEAQ. CDR3 length: 13 residues. V was cut by 5 bases and J by 3 bases, with 8 bases left in between. The CDR3 DNA sequence: TGTGCCAGCAGCCAGGGCTACAATCAGCCCCAGCATTTT. Its protein is CASSQGYNQPQHF.

With respect to this clone: Other DNA variants within this sample encode the same CDR3. V usage is TRBV7-2 and J usage is TRBJ2-1, with unresolved D. The V gene lost 5 bases and the J gene lost 1 base, with 6 bases spanning the gap. CDR3 length: 13 amino acids. Germline-derived CDR1 and CDR2 are SGHTA and FQGNSA. The CDR3 reads CASSPQSYNEQFF. The CDR3 DNA follows: TGTGCCAGCAGCCCCCAATCCTACAATGAGCAGTTCTTC.

A word on this clone: The sample contains more than one DNA sequence encoding this CDR3. This rearrangement joins TRBV6-1 to TRBJ2-7; D is ambiguous. Deletions cut 5 bases from V and 3 bases from J, with 5 bases between. CDR1 MNHNS and CDR2 SASEGT come from the germline V gene. The CDR3 is made up of 11 amino acids. For the CDR3, the DNA is TGTGCCAGCAGTCAGCTCTACGAGCAGTACTTC. Encoded protein: CASSQLYEQYF.

This chain connects TRBV5-8 to TRBJ1-2, with D uncertain. The CDR3 totals 12 residues. Germline V gene data show CDR1 as SGHTS and CDR2 as YDEGEE. Trimming stripped 5 bases from V and 5 bases from J, with 10 bases between. The CDR3 sequence: CASRITRYGYTF. CDR3 sequence (DNA): TGTGCCAGCAGGATTACTCGATATGGCTACACCTTC.

The J gene is TRBJ2-7, the V gene TRBV29-1; 10 bases are shared with TRBD1. Germline V lookup: CDR1 SQVTM, CDR2 ANQGSEA. The CDR3 extends over 16 amino acids. V was pared by 1 base and J by 2 bases, with 8 bases of the junction left unmatched. CDR3 sequence reads: CSVEGYRQGAPYEQYF. The CDR3 DNA sequence: TGCAGCGTTGAAGGTTATCGACAGGGGGCGCCCTACGAGCAGTACTTC.

The rearrangement joins TRBV6-5 to TRBJ2-7; TRBD1 matches 7 bases. The V gene end was trimmed by 6 bases and the J gene end by 2 bases; junction bases not matched to a gene: 7. Germline lookup yields CDR1 MNHEY and CDR2 SVGAGI. The CDR3 extends over 14 amino acids. This CDR3 is CASSRDSPPYEQYF. CDR3 sequence (DNA): TGTGCCAGCAGCCGGGACAGCCCACCCTACGAGCAGTACTTC.

The chain recombines TRBV7-8 with TRBJ1-4; D is uncertain. The CDR3 runs to 14 residues. Trimming took off 0 bases at V and 5 bases at J, with 7 bases between the two ends. From germline, CDR1 is SGHVS and CDR2 FQNEAQ. The CDR3 region is CASSLAYRNEKLFF. The CDR3 DNA is TGTGCCAGCAGCTTAGCGTACAGAAATGAAAAACTGTTTTTT.

J is TRBJ1-4 and V is TRBV18, with a weak D call TRBD1 (5 bases). Germline CDR1 is KGHSH and CDR2 is LQKENI. The V end lost 3 bases, the J end lost 4 bases, and 9 bases lay between the germline ends. There are 14 residues in the CDR3. This chain's CDR3 is CASSPGPINEKLFF. For the CDR3, the DNA is TGTGCCAGCTCACCGGGACCCATTAATGAAAAACTGTTTTTT.

The rearrangement uses TRBV10-3 and TRBJ1-4; 9 bases match TRBD1. This CDR3 comprises 15 residues. Per germline, CDR1 ENHRY and CDR2 SYGVKD. With 2 bases clipped from V and 8 bases from J, the junction kept 6 bases outside the gene matches. CDR3 protein: CAISEPGTGREKLFF. The CDR3 DNA sequence: TGTGCCATCAGTGAGCCTGGGACAGGGAGGGAAAAACTGTTTTTT.

This chain connects TRBV6-1 to TRBJ2-1; 9 bases are a match to TRBD2. CDR1 is MNHNS, CDR2 SASEGT, per germline. The length of the CDR3 is 15 residues. V was clipped by 6 bases and J by 2 bases; unmatched bases: 5. The CDR3 reads CASRSSSGAYNEQFF. Written as DNA, the CDR3 is TGTGCCAGCAGATCTTCTAGCGGGGCCTACAATGAGCAGTTCTTC.

This sequence joins TRBV7-3 and TRBJ2-2; D unclear. Trimming shortened V by 0 bases and J by 5 bases, and 7 bases separated the two germline ends. This CDR3 region has 14 residues. Germline CDR1 SGHTA, CDR2 FQGTGA. The chain's CDR3 is CASSLTMGTGELFF. The DNA of the CDR3 is TGTGCCAGCAGCTTAACTATGGGGACCGGGGAGCTGTTTTTT.

The V call is TRBV28, the J call TRBJ1-5, with 9 bases aligning to TRBD1. Germline V gene data show CDR1 as MDHEN and CDR2 as SYDVKM. V shed 11 bases, J shed 2 bases, and the junction held 7 bases outside the gene matches. This CDR3 region has 14 residues. CDR3 DNA: TGTGCCGGGGCGGACAGGGGAGGCAATCAGCCCCAGCATTTT. Its translation: CAGADRGGNQPQHF. The full variable domain, in which reference TRBV28 and TRBJ1-5 provide the parts outside the CDR3, is DVKVTQSSRYLVKRTGEKVFLECVQDMDHENMFWYRQDPGLGLRLIYFSYDVKMKEKGDIPEGYSVSREKKERFSLILESASTNQTSMYLCAGADRGGNQPQHFGDGTRLSIL.

This clone is a singleton in its sample. J is TRBJ2-7 and V is TRBV29-1, with 12 bases that match TRBD2. This CDR3 has 14 residues. Germline loops: CDR1 SQVTM, CDR2 ANQGSEA. Germline trimming cut 6 bases from V and 6 bases from J; bases unmatched to any gene: 9. CDR3 nucleotides: TGCAGCGTCGTAAAACTAGCGGGAGGAGGCGAGCAGTACTTC. Translated, it gives CSVVKLAGGGEQYF.